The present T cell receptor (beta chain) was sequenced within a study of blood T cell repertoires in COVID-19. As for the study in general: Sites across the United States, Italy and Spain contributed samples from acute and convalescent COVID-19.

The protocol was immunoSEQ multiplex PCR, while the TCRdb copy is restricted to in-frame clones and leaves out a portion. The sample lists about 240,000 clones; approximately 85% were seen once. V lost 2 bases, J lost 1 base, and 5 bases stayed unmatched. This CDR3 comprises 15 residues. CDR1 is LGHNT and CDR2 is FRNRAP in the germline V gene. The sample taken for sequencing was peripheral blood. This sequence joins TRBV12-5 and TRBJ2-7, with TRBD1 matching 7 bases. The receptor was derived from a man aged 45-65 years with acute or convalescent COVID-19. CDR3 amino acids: CASGLNSGGSYEQYF. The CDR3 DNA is TGTGCTAGTGGTTTGAATTCAGGGGGTTCCTACGAGCAGTACTTC. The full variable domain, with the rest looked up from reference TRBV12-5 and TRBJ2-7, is DARVTQTPRHKVTEMGQEVTMRCQPILGHNTVFWYRQTMMQGLELLAYFRNRAPLDDSGMPKDRFSAEMPDATLATLKIQPSEPRDSAVYFCASGLNSGGSYEQYFGPGTRLTVT.